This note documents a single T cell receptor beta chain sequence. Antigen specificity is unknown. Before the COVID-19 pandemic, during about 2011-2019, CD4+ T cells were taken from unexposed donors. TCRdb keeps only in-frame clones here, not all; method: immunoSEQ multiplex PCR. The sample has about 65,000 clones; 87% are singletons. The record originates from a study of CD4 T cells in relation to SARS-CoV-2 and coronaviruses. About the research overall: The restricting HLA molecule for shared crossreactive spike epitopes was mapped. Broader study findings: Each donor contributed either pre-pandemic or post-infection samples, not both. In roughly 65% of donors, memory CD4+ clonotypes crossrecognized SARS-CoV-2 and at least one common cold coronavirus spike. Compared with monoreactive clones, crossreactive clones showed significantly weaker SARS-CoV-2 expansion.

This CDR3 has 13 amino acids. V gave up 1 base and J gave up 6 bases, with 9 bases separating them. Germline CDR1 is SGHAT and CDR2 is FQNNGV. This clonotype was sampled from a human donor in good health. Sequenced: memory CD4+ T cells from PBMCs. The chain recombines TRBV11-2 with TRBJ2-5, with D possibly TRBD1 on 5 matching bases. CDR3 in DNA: TGTGCCAGCAGCTTAGCAGACAGTCAGACCCAGTACTTC. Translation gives CASSLADSQTQYF. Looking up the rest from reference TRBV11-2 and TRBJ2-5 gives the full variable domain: EAGVAQSPRYKIIEKRQSVAFWCNPISGHATLYWYQQILGQGPKLLIQFQNNGVVDDSQLPKDRFSAERLKGVDSTLKIQPAKLEDSAVYLCASSLADSQTQYFGPGTRLLVL.